Each of the 16 T cell receptor beta chains below was sequenced from the same sample in a study of blood T cell repertoires in COVID-19. Produced via immunoSEQ multiplex PCR; TCRdb's table is partial and in-frame only. The repertoire has 75,000 to 100,000 clones, around 75% of them found once; the top ten carry around a quarter. The material sequenced was peripheral blood. The receptors were sampled from a man in his sixties or seventies with acute or convalescent COVID-19.

The rearrangement uses TRBV18 and TRBJ2-3, with D hard to call. V was clipped by 3 bases and J by 6 bases, with 13 bases between them. The CDR3 length is 14 residues. Germline V lookup: CDR1 KGHSH, CDR2 LQKENI. CDR3 amino acids: CASSPRRSRDTQYF. The CDR3 DNA reads as TGTGCCAGCTCACCCCGAAGATCCCGGGATACGCAGTATTTT.

This chain joins TRBV3-1 (or the pseudogene TRBV3-2) and TRBJ1-3; no firm D call. The CDR3 has 16 residues. Germline V CDR1 and CDR2: LGHDT, YNNKEL (reference sequence). Deletions cut 4 bases from V and 0 bases from J, with 13 bases between. CDR3 sequence: CASSPRPQVSGNTIYF. CDR3 DNA sequence: TGTGCCAGCAGCCCCCGGCCGCAGGTCTCTGGAAACACCATATATTTT.

V and J are TRBV24-1 and TRBJ2-2, with TRBD2 matching 14 bases. V shed 3 bases, J shed 5 bases, and the junction held 7 bases outside the gene matches. Germline assignment: CDR1 KGHDR and CDR2 SFDVKD. This CDR3 has 18 amino acids. In nucleotides, the CDR3 is TGTGCCACCAGTGATATGGGACTAGCGGGAGTGCGGACCGGGGAGCTGTTTTTT. It specifies CATSDMGLAGVRTGELFF.

The chain employs TRBV6-2 or TRBV6-3 and TRBJ1-1, with a tentative D call TRBD1 (6 bases). The V gene lost 0 bases and the J gene lost 4 bases, with 9 bases spanning the gap. Germline CDR1 and CDR2: MNHEY and SVGEGT. This CDR3 region has 14 residues. The CDR3 region is CASSYSGQFTEAFF. CDR3 bases: TGTGCCAGCAGTTACTCGGGACAATTCACTGAAGCTTTCTTT.

The chain links TRBV7-2 to TRBJ2-7; 7 bases are shared with TRBD2. Germline V gene lookup returns CDR1 SGHTA and CDR2 FQGNSA. V was pared by 3 bases and J by 0 bases, with 5 bases of the junction left unmatched. The CDR3 is 15 residues long. The CDR3 here is CASSFAAGSSYEQYF. DNA for the CDR3: TGTGCCAGCAGCTTTGCAGCGGGGAGCTCCTACGAGCAGTACTTC.

V gene TRBV15 combines with J gene TRBJ2-7; 9 bases map to TRBD1. Germline V lookup: CDR1 LNHNV, CDR2 YYDKDF (reference sequence). The CDR3 loop spans 14 amino acids. V trimming: 3 bases; J trimming: 6 bases; junction bases outside the gene matches: 6. The CDR3 region is CATSRGQGTGEQYF. CDR3 nucleotides: TGTGCCACCAGCAGGGGACAGGGCACAGGCGAGCAGTACTTC.

The gene calls are TRBV6-5 and TRBJ1-5, with D tentatively TRBD1 (5 bases). The length of the CDR3 is 14 residues. Germline CDR1 MNHEY, CDR2 SVGAGI. V was pared by 2 bases and J by 9 bases, with 14 bases between. This CDR3 is CASSYGEGPWPQHF. CDR3 DNA: TGTGCCAGCAGTTACGGGGAGGGGCCTTGGCCCCAGCATTTT.

The sample holds many counts of this clone. The chain uses TRBV11-2 and TRBJ2-1, with 9 positions matching TRBD2. Germline V gene data show CDR1 as SGHAT and CDR2 as FQNNGV. Losses at the gene ends were 2 bases for V and 2 bases for J; bases not matched to a gene: 1. CDR3 size: 15 residues. In DNA, the CDR3 is TGTGCCAGCAGCTTACTAGCGGGGCCCTACAATGAGCAGTTCTTC. It translates to CASSLLAGPYNEQFF.

This chain connects TRBV19 to TRBJ2-4, with D unresolved. The ends were cut back, 7 bases at V and 0 bases at J, with 10 bases in the middle. This CDR3 contains 14 residues. Germline CDR1 is LNHDA and CDR2 is SQIVND (reference sequence). The CDR3 coding sequence is TGTGCCAGTAAGCCCTCGGGAGCCAAAAACATTCAGTACTTC. Amino acid sequence: CASKPSGAKNIQYF. Combining the CDR3 with reference TRBV19 and TRBJ2-4 gives the whole variable domain DGGITQSPKYLFRKEGQNVTLSCEQNLNHDAMYWYRQDPGQGLRLIYYSQIVNDFQKGDIAEGYSVSREKKESFPLTVTSAQKNPTAFYLCASKPSGAKNIQYFGAGTRLSVL.

This clone is a singleton in its sample. The rearrangement uses TRBV5-1 and TRBJ2-5, with 10 bases that match TRBD2. The J segment lost 1 base and the V segment lost 3 bases, leaving 6 bases of the junction unmatched. The CDR3 totals 16 residues. Germline values: CDR1 SGHRS, CDR2 YFSETQ. Here the CDR3 DNA reads TGCGCCAGCAGCTCAAGCGGGAGGGCCGCCCAAGAGACCCAGTACTTC. Translated: CASSSSGRAAQETQYF.

This clone was observed a handful of times. Distinct nucleotide sequences in the sample also encode this CDR3. The gene calls are TRBV15 and TRBJ2-7; weak D call: TRBD1 (6 bases). The CDR3 sequence is 12 residues long. Germline V gene data show CDR1 as LNHNV and CDR2 as YYDKDF (reference sequence). V was clipped by 0 bases and J by 6 bases, with 6 bases between them. This CDR3 reads CATSREGGEQYF. The CDR3 DNA reads TGTGCCACCAGCAGAGAAGGGGGCGAGCAGTACTTC.

The chain is built from TRBV28 and TRBJ2-6; tentative D call: TRBD2 (7 bases). There are 18 residues in the CDR3. The V and J ends lost 4 bases and 0 bases respectively, with 16 bases between them. The germline V gene has CDR1 MDHEN and CDR2 SYDVKM. CDR3 coding DNA: TGTGCCAGCAGTTGGTTCGGGGGGCCAAGCTCTGGGGCCAACGTCCTGACTTTC. Its translation: CASSWFGGPSSGANVLTF.

As DNA, the CDR3 is TGTGCCAGCAGCGGAACAGGGGCCAAAAACATTCAGTACTTC. This codes for CASSGTGAKNIQYF. The chain links TRBV9 to TRBJ2-4, with a weak D call TRBD1 (6 bases). CDR3 length: 14 residues. The germline gives CDR1 SGDLS, CDR2 YYNGEE. Trimming removed 3 bases from V and 1 base from J, with 8 bases in between.

CDR3 region: CASSQDGDRAQETQYF. Written as DNA, the CDR3 is TGTGCCAGCAGCCAAGATGGGGACAGGGCTCAAGAGACCCAGTACTTC. The genes are TRBV14 and TRBJ2-5; 9 bases are shared with TRBD1. Germline-derived CDR1 and CDR2 are SGHDN and FVKESK. Trimming at V came to 0 bases and at J to 2 bases, leaving 4 bases not matched to a gene. This CDR3 spans 16 amino acids. The whole variable domain, filled in from reference TRBV14 and TRBJ2-5, reads EAGVTQFPSHSVIEKGQTVTLRCDPISGHDNLYWYRRVMGKEIKFLLHFVKESKQDESGMPNNRFLAERTGGTYSTLKVQPAELEDSGVYFCASSQDGDRAQETQYFGPGTRLLVL.

The V and J genes are TRBV7-6 and TRBJ2-6; perhaps TRBD2 as D (6 bases). V was cut by 5 bases and J by 0 bases, with 14 bases left in between. CDR3 length: 17 amino acids. Germline V lookup: CDR1 SGHVS, CDR2 FNYEAQ. The CDR3 loop is CASSPRDGLSGANVLTF. Written as DNA, the CDR3 is TGTGCCAGCAGCCCGCGGGACGGCCTCTCTGGGGCCAACGTCCTGACTTTC. The full variable domain, completed using reference TRBV7-6 and TRBJ2-6, is GAGVSQSPRYKVTKRGQDVALRCDPISGHVSLYWYRQALGQGPEFLTYFNYEAQQDKSGLPNDRFSAERPEGSISTLTIQRTEQRDSAMYRCASSPRDGLSGANVLTFGAGSRLTVL.

The chain has TRBV5-1 and TRBJ1-5, with D unresolved. The V end was cut by 0 bases, the J end by 8 bases, with 9 bases between. This CDR3 has 13 amino acids. Germline CDR1 reads SGHRS; CDR2 reads YFSETQ. The CDR3 sequence is CASSLGGGEPQHF. The CDR3 nucleotides are TGCGCCAGCAGCTTGGGAGGCGGGGAGCCCCAGCATTTT.